The subject of this entry is one T cell receptor beta chain. The data originate from a study of blood T cells in healthy people across ages. The total RNA that was extracted per sample amounted to at least 5 micrograms. This CDR3 region has 17 residues. Unmatched junction bases numbered 8, after V lost 0 bases and J lost 4 bases. Per the germline V gene, CDR1 is LGHNA and CDR2 is YSLEER. Sample-barcoded 5' priming and a J-beta primer mix drove a second PCR of roughly 7 to 11 cycles. TCRdb independently ran MiXCR on the 5' RACE reads; one entry per CDR3 protein. The sample records 1.8 million or so distinct CDR3 sequences, about 39% being singletons.

The sample taken for sequencing was blood. J is TRBJ2-1 and V is TRBV4-3; 8 bases align to TRBD2. The receptor comes from a human donor in good health. The CDR3 region has the DNA TGCGCCAGCAGCCAAGATTTGGGCGGGGGGCCTTACAATGAGCAGTTCTTC. Its protein is CASSQDLGGGPYNEQFF.